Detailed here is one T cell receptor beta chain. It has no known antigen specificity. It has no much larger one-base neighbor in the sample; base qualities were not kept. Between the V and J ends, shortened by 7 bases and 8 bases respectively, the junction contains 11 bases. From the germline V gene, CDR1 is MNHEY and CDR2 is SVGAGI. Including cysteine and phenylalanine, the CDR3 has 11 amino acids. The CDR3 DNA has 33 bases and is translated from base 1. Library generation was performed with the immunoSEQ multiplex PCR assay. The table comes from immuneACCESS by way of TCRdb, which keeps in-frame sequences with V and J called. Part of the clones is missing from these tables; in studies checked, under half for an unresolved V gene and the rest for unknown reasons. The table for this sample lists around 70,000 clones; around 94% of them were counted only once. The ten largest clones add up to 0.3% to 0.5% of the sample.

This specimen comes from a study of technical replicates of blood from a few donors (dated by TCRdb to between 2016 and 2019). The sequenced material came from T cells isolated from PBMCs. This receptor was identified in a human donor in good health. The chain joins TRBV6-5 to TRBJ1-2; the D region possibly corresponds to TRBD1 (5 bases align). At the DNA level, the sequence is TGTGCCAGCATCTACCGGGGGGGCTACACCTTC. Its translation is CASIYRGGYTF.